This record covers a single TCR beta chain. These data belong to a study of T-cell memory formation after mild COVID-19. Using its own MiXCR run on the 5' RACE reads, TCRdb lists one record per CDR3 protein. The table includes around 200,000 distinct CDR3 sequences, around 27% detected once. V lost 1 base and J 3 bases, leaving 7 bases between the germline ends. The CDR3 totals 14 residues. The germline V gene encodes CDR1 SEHNR and CDR2 FQNEAQ (reference sequence). The specimen sequenced was PBMCs or a T cell subset sorted from them (not recorded which). The receptor was derived from an adult woman who had mild COVID-19 (a few samples of this study predate the infection). Cell type and time point are not known. The gene calls are TRBV7-9 and TRBJ1-5; D is perhaps TRBD1 (5 bases). This CDR3 is CASSLGQHNQPQHF. CDR3 bases: TGTGCCAGCAGCTTAGGACAGCACAATCAGCCCCAGCATTTT.